This T cell receptor (beta chain) comes out of a study of blood T cells in healthy people across ages. About the research overall: Every two T cells gave about one barcoded beta molecule via template switching.

Next came a second PCR, run for about 6 to 12 cycles, which used a sample-barcoded 5' primer along with a J-beta primer mix. A template-switch adaptor that had 12 random nucleotides put a tag on each cDNA molecule. TCRdb recomputed calls from the 5' RACE reads with MiXCR, one row per CDR3 protein. The sample carries 850,000 or so distinct CDR3 sequences, 29% recorded once. The people who gave samples were healthy Caucasians from Russia, aged about 6 to 95. CDR3 size: 15 residues. The ends were cut back, 0 bases at V and 0 bases at J, with 9 bases in the middle. Germline lookup yields CDR1 LGHNA and CDR2 YSLEER. At least ten counts were recorded for this clonotype.

The source is a woman over 75 in good health. The chain carries TRBV4-3 and TRBJ2-7; D not certain. The sample comprised blood. CDR3 region: CASSQDFPYSYEQYF. The CDR3 DNA sequence: TGCGCCAGCAGCCAAGATTTCCCGTACTCCTACGAGCAGTACTTC.